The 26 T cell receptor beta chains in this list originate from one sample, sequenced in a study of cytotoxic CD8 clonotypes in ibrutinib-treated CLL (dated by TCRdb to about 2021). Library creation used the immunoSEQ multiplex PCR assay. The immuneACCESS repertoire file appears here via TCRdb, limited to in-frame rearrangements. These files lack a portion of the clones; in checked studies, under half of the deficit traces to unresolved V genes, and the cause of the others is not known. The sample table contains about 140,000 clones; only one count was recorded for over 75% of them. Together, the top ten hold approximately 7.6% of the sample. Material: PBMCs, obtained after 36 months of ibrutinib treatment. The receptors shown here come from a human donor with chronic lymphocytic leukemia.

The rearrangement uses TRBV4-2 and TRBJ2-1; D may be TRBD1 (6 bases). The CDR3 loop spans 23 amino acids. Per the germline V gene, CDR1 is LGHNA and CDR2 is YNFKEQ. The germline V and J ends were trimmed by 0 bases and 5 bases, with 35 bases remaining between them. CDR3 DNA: TGTGCCAGCAGCCAAGATATTCCCCCATGGGACAAAACGGTCCAAGGTCTCAACAATGAGCAGTTCTTC. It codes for CASSQDIPPWDKTVQGLNNEQFF.

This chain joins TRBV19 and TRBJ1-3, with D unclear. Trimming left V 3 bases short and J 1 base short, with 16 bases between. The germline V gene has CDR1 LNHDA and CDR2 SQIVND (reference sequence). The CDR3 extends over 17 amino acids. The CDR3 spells CASSIGERKTSGNTIYF. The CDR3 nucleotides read TGTGCCAGTAGTATCGGGGAGAGGAAAACGTCTGGAAACACCATATATTTT.

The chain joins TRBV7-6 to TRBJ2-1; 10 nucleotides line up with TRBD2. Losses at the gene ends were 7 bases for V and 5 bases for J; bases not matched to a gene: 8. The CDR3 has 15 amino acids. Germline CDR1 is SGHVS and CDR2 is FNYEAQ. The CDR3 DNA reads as TGTGCCAGCACAGCGGGAGGGCCGGTCCACAATGAGCAGTTCTTC. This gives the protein CASTAGGPVHNEQFF.

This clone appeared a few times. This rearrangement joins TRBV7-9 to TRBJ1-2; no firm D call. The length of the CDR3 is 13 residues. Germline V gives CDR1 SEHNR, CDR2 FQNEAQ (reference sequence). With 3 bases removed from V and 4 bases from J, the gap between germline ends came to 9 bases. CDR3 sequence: CASSFGSGYGYTF. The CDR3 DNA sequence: TGTGCCAGCAGCTTTGGGTCGGGCTATGGCTACACCTTC.

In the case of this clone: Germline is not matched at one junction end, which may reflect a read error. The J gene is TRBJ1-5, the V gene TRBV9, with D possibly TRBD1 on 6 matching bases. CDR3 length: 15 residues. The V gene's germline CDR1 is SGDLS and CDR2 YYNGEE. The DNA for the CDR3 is TGTGCCGGCAGCGCCTATGGGGGCACCAATCAGCCCCAGCATTTT. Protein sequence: CAGSAYGGTNQPQHF.

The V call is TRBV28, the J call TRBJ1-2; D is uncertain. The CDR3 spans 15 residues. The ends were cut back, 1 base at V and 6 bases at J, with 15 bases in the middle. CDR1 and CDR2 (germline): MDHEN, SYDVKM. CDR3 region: CASSLYQMIGDGYTF. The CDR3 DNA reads TGTGCCAGCAGTTTATATCAGATGATCGGGGATGGCTACACCTTC.

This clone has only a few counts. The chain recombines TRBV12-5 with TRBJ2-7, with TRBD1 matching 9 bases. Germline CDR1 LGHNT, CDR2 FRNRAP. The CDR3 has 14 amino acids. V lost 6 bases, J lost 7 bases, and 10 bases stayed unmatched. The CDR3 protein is CASGEGQGLGEQYF. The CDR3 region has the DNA TGTGCTAGTGGGGAGGGACAGGGTCTTGGTGAGCAGTACTTC.

Here the CDR3 reads CASSYRGRAFF. The CDR3 nucleotides are TGTGCCAGCAGTTACCGGGGACGGGCTTTCTTT. This chain uses TRBV6-5 with TRBJ1-1; the D gene is possibly TRBD1 (5 bases). V was shortened by 2 bases and J by 11 bases, with 9 bases between the two germline ends. Germline CDR1 is MNHEY and CDR2 is SVGAGI. The CDR3 covers 11 residues.

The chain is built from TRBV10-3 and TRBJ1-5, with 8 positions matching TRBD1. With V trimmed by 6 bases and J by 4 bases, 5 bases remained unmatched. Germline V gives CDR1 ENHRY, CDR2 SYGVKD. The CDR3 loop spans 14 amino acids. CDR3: CAISPGTGNQPQHF. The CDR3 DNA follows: TGTGCCATCAGCCCCGGGACAGGTAATCAGCCCCAGCATTTT.

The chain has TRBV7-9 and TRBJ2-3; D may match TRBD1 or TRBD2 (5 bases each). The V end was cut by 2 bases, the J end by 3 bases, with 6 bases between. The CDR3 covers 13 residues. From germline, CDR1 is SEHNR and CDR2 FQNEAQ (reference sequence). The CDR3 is CASSLWGTDTQYF. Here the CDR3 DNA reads TGTGCCAGCAGCTTATGGGGGACAGATACGCAGTATTTT.

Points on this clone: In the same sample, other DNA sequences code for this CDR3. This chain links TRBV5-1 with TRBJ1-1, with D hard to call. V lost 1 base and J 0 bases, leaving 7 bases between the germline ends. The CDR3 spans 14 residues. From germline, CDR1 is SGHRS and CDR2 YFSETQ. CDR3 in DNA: TGCGCCAGCAGCTTGTGGGGTATGAACACTGAAGCTTTCTTT. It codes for CASSLWGMNTEAFF.

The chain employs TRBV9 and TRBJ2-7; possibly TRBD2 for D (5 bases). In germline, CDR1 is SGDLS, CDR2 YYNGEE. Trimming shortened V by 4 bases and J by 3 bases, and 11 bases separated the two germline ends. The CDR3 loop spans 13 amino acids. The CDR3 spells CASSLRVGYEQYF. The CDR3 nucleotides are TGTGCCAGCAGCCTGCGGGTGGGCTACGAGCAGTACTTC.

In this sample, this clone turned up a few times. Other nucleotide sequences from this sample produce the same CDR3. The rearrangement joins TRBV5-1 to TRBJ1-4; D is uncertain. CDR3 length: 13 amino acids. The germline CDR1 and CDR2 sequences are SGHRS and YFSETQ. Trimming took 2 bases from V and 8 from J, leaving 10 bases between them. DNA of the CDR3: TGCGCCAGCAGCTTAGGGCGCCGAGAAAAACTGTTTTTT. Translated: CASSLGRREKLFF.

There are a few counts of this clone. The CDR3 region is CAWSPRGGTDTQYF. DNA for the CDR3: TGTGCCTGGAGTCCTCGGGGGGGCACAGATACGCAGTATTTT. This sequence joins TRBV30 and TRBJ2-3; TRBD2 agrees at 7 bases. Germline-derived CDR1 and CDR2 are GTSNPN and SVGIG (reference sequence). This CDR3 region has 14 residues. The V gene end was trimmed by 2 bases and the J gene end by 1 base; junction bases not matched to a gene: 3.

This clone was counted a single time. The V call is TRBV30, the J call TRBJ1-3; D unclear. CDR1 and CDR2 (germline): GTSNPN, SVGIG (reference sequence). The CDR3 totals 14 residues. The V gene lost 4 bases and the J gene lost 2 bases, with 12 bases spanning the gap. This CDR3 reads CAWTGREAGNTIYF. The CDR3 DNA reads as TGTGCCTGGACTGGCCGTGAGGCTGGAAACACCATATATTTT.

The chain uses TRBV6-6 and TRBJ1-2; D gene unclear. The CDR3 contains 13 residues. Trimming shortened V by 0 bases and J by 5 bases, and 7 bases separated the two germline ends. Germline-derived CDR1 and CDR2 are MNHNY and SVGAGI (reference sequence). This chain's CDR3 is CASSYSRAYGYTF. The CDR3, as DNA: TGTGCCAGCAGTTACTCTCGGGCGTATGGCTACACCTTC.

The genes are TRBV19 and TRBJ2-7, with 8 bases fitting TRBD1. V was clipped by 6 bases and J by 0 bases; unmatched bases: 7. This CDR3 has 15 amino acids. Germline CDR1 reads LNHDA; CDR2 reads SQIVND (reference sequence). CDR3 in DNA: TGTGCCAGTAGCAGGACAGGGATGAGCTCCTACGAGCAGTACTTC. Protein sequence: CASSRTGMSSYEQYF.

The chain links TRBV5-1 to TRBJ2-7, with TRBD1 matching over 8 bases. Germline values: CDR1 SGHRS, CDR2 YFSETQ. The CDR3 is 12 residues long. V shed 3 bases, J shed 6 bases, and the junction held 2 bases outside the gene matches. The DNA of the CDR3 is TGCGCCAGCAGCTCCGGACAGGGCGAGCAGTACTTC. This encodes CASSSGQGEQYF.

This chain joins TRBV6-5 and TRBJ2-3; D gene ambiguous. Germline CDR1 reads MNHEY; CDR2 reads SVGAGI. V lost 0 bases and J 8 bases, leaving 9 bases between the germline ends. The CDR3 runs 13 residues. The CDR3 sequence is CASSYSLLGTQYF. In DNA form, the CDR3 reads TGTGCCAGCAGTTACTCGTTATTAGGTACGCAGTATTTT.

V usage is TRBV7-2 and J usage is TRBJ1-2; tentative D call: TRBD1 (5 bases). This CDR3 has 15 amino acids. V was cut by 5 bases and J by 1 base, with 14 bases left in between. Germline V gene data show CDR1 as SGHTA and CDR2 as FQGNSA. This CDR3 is CASSLRRQNNYGYTF. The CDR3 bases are TGTGCCAGCAGCCTGAGACGACAGAATAACTATGGCTACACCTTC.

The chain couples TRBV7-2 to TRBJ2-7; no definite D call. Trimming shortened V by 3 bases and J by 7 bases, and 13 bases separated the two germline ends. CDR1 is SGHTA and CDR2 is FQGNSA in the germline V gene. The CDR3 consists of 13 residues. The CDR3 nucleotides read TGTGCCAGCAGCTTCGGTCCGAGGAAGGAGCAGTACTTC. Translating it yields CASSFGPRKEQYF.

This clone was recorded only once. This CDR3 reads CASSQEAGGPTKQYF. Here the CDR3 DNA reads TGTGCCAGCAGCCAAGAAGCGGGGGGACCTACGAAGCAGTACTTC. The V gene is TRBV5-4, the J gene TRBJ2-7, with TRBD2 matching over 9 bases. V was clipped by 4 bases and J by 8 bases; unmatched bases: 13. The CDR3 sequence is 15 residues long. Germline V lookup: CDR1 SGHNT, CDR2 YYREEE (reference sequence).

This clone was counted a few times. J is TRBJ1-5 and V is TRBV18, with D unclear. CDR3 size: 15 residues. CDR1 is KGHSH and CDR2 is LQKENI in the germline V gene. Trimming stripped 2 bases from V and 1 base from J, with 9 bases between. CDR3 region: CASSPSGRSNQPQHF. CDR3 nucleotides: TGTGCCAGCTCACCATCCGGAAGGAGCAATCAGCCCCAGCATTTT.

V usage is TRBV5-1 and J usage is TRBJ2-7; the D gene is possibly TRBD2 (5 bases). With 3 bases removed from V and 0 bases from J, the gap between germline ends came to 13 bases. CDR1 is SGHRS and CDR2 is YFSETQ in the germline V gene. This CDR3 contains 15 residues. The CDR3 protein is CASSSRVSSSYEQYF. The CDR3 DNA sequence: TGCGCCAGCAGCTCGAGGGTTTCTAGCTCCTACGAGCAGTACTTC.

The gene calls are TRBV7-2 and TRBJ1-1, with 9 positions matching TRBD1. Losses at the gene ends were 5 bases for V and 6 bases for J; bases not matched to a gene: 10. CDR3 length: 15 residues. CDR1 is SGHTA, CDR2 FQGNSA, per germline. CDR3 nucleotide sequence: TGTGCCAGCAGCCGCCAACAGGGGGCAAATGCTGAAGCTTTCTTT. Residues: CASSRQQGANAEAFF.

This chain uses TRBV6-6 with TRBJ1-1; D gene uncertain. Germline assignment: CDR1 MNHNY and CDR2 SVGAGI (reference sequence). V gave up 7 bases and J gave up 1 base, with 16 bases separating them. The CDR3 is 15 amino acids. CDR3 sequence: CASNIPGNWNTEAFF. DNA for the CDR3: TGTGCCAGCAACATACCCGGGAATTGGAACACTGAAGCTTTCTTT.